This TCR beta chain stems from a study of identical twins. The study's findings and limits: Cross-sectional statistical analysis, not tracking of the same donors, underpinned the conclusions. There was an excess of low generation probability in the out-of-frame alpha sequences that twins shared. In beta out-of-frame sequences, the excess sharing between twins was weaker.

Among all donors, each was a healthy Caucasian. In regard to this clonotype: The target antigen is unknown.

The CDR3 extends over 10 amino acids. CDR1 and CDR2 (germline): MNHNY, SVGAGI (reference sequence). V lost 6 bases and J 8 bases, leaving 7 bases between the germline ends. Via MiXCR, TCRdb re-called the 5' RACE reads, giving one row per CDR3 protein. This sample has 350,000 or so distinct CDR3 sequences, with approximately 10% found just once. The chain carries TRBV6-6 and TRBJ2-5; D unresolved. The receptor's source is a woman between 50 and 59 years old in good health. The sequenced material came from naive T cells sorted from blood. In DNA form, the CDR3 reads TGTGCCAGCAGACTGGAAACCCAGTACTTC. It codes for CASRLETQYF.